The 20 T cell receptor beta chains listed next were all sequenced from one sample in a study of Graves' ophthalmopathy and Graves' hyperthyroidism. The study amplified TCR beta CDR3 regions using RNA transcripts. The first round was an RT-PCR with HTBI primers, and the second round was a multiplex PCR. TCRdb re-derived calls from the multiplex PCR reads in MiXCR, one entry per CDR3 protein. The table has around 600,000 distinct CDR3 sequences, over 40% seen once; the top ten hold more than 2.5%. The source material was peripheral blood. Receptors were obtained from an adult man with Graves' ophthalmopathy.

The chain links TRBV10-3 to TRBJ1-2, with D hard to call. Germline assignment: CDR1 ENHRY and CDR2 SYGVKD. V lost 2 bases and J 4 bases, leaving 8 bases between the germline ends. The CDR3 has 13 amino acids. CDR3 sequence reads: CAISEGVRYGYTF. The CDR3, as DNA: TGTGCCATCAGTGAGGGCGTTCGCTATGGCTACACCTTC.

To note about this clonotype: A junction boundary mismatches the germline segment, possibly from a read error. This rearrangement joins TRBV10-3 to TRBJ1-5, with unresolved D. Germline CDR1 and CDR2: ENHRY and SYGVKD. CDR3 length equals 14 residues. CDR3 amino acids: CATSGLREGQPQHF. CDR3 nucleotides: TGTGCCACCAGTGGCTTAAGGGAAGGACAGCCCCAGCATTTT.

This chain joins TRBV4-2 and TRBJ1-5; 7 bases are a match to TRBD1. The CDR3 has 15 amino acids. From germline, CDR1 is LGHNA and CDR2 YNFKEQ. After removal of 4 bases from V and 6 bases from J, the junction contained 9 bases not matched to a gene. In nucleotides, the CDR3 is TGTGCCAGCAGCCTCCTACCAGGGGGTGGTCAGCCCCAGCATTTT. Amino acid sequence: CASSLLPGGGQPQHF.

The chain uses TRBV4-1 and TRBJ2-7, with 8 nucleotides matching TRBD1. CDR3 length equals 16 residues. J lost 1 base, V lost 0 bases, and 5 bases had no gene match. The V gene's germline CDR1 is MGHRA and CDR2 YSYEKL. For the CDR3, the DNA is TGCGCCAGCAGCCAAGAAACTTGGACAGGGTCCTACGAGCAGTACTTC. Encoded protein: CASSQETWTGSYEQYF.

This clonotype was detected many times. V usage is TRBV10-3 and J usage is TRBJ1-5, with 7 bases identical to TRBD1. V lost 6 bases, J lost 7 bases, and 6 bases stayed unmatched. The CDR3 is 13 amino acids. The V gene's germline CDR1 is ENHRY and CDR2 SYGVKD. This CDR3 reads CAIRTGIGQPQHF. The CDR3, as DNA: TGTGCCATCAGGACAGGGATCGGCCAGCCCCAGCATTTT.

Only one count was recorded for this clonotype. Relative to the germline gene, one junction end is altered; a read error may explain this. V gene TRBV6-4 combines with J gene TRBJ2-3; possible D gene TRBD2, 6 bases. The CDR3 has 13 residues. CDR1 is MRHNA, CDR2 SNTAGT, per germline. CDR3 DNA sequence: TGTGCCATCAGTGGGACTAGCACAGATACGCAGTATTTT. This translates into CAISGTSTDTQYF.

This chain uses TRBV24-1 with TRBJ2-3, with D possibly matching TRBD1 (6 bases). V dropped 6 bases and J dropped 5 bases, with 17 bases sitting between them. The length of the CDR3 is 15 residues. Per the germline V gene, CDR1 is KGHDR and CDR2 is SFDVKD. CDR3 sequence reads: CATSSADSTEDTQYF. The CDR3 DNA reads as TGTGCCACCAGTTCGGCGGACAGCACAGAAGATACGCAGTATTTT.

This clonotype was detected ten times or more. This sequence joins TRBV20-1 and TRBJ1-3; D possibly corresponds to TRBD1 (5 bases). The germline gives CDR1 DFQATT, CDR2 SNEGSKA (reference sequence). The CDR3 is 13 amino acids. V lost 3 bases to trimming and J lost 3 bases, with 9 bases between them. Written as DNA, the CDR3 is TGCAGTGCTAGGATGGGGGTTGGAAACACCATATATTTT. Translated, it gives CSARMGVGNTIYF.

The sample holds many counts of this clonotype. A junction boundary mismatches the germline segment, possibly from a read error. This chain uses TRBV6-1 with TRBJ1-5; no firm D call. Germline values: CDR1 MNHNS, CDR2 SASEGT. The CDR3 is made up of 16 amino acids. CDR3 sequence reads: CASSEARQVSYQPQHF. The DNA for the CDR3 is TGTGCCAGCAGTGAAGCACGGCAGGTTAGCTATCAGCCCCAGCATTTT.

The chain couples TRBV10-3 to TRBJ1-6, with TRBD1 matching 8 bases. Trimming removed 6 bases from V and 8 bases from J; junction bases left unmatched: 3. The germline gives CDR1 ENHRY, CDR2 SYGVKD. The CDR3 contains 13 residues. The CDR3 DNA reads as TGTGCCATCAGGATGGACAGGGATTCACCCCTCCACTTT. This encodes CAIRMDRDSPLHF.

The chain links TRBV11-1 to TRBJ1-2, with a possible D match to TRBD1 (5 bases). The CDR3 consists of 14 residues. Per germline, CDR1 SGHAT and CDR2 FQDESV (reference sequence). V was shortened by 5 bases and J by 6 bases, with 16 bases between the two germline ends. The CDR3 DNA reads as TGTGCCAGCAGCCAGGCCGTAGGGGAGGATGGCTACACCTTC. Translating it yields CASSQAVGEDGYTF.

This clonotype was detected ten times or more. This chain links TRBV5-6 with TRBJ1-3; maybe TRBD1 (5 bases). The V and J ends lost 0 bases and 0 bases respectively, with 16 bases between them. The CDR3 totals 18 residues. Germline V lookup: CDR1 SGHDT, CDR2 YYEEEE. CDR3 bases: TGTGCCAGCAGCTTGGGTTCGGGGCCGCTCGGCTCTGGAAACACCATATATTTT. Translated: CASSLGSGPLGSGNTIYF.

This clonotype has a count of ten or more. The chain links TRBV2 to TRBJ2-7, with a weak D call TRBD1 (5 bases). Germline CDR1 reads SNHLY; CDR2 reads FYNNEI. Trimming removed 3 bases at V and 0 bases at J, with 12 bases between. This CDR3 is built from 15 residues. The CDR3 sequence is CASSDWGSLSYEQYF. In DNA, the CDR3 is TGTGCCAGCAGTGACTGGGGCAGCCTCTCCTACGAGCAGTACTTC.

This chain's CDR3 is CSLGLSAGSTEAFF. DNA for the CDR3: TGCAGTTTAGGTTTGTCGGCCGGGAGCACTGAAGCTTTCTTT. This chain uses TRBV29-1 with TRBJ1-1, with D unclear. Germline CDR1 SQVTM, CDR2 ANQGSEA. The CDR3 runs to 14 residues.

V gene TRBV4-1 combines with J gene TRBJ1-6; 9 positions match TRBD1. CDR1 and CDR2 (germline): MGHRA, YSYEKL. The ends lost 2 bases at V and 3 bases at J; junction bases unmatched: 2. CDR3 size: 16 residues. The CDR3 DNA sequence: TGCGCCAGCAGCCAAACAGGGGGCGTCTATAATTCACCCCTCCACTTT. It specifies CASSQTGGVYNSPLHF.

The V and J genes are TRBV7-9 and TRBJ1-4; a possible D gene is TRBD1 (5 bases). With 1 base removed from V and 10 bases from J, the gap between germline ends came to 22 bases. From germline, CDR1 is SEHNR and CDR2 FQNEAQ (reference sequence). The CDR3 extends over 17 amino acids. In DNA, the CDR3 is TGTGCCAGCAGCTTAGAGGGCAGGGTTTTTAGAGCCGGAAAACTGTTTTTT. Translated: CASSLEGRVFRAGKLFF.

This clonotype has a count of ten or more. The rearrangement uses TRBV6-1 and TRBJ2-7; 10 positions match TRBD2. This CDR3 contains 13 residues. Per germline, CDR1 MNHNS and CDR2 SASEGT. The ends lost 3 bases at V and 5 bases at J; junction bases unmatched: 1. The CDR3 DNA follows: TGTGCCAGCAGTGATCTAGCGGGAGACGAGCAGTACTTC. Its protein product is CASSDLAGDEQYF.

As concerns this clonotype: This may be a read error: a much more frequent sequence differs by one nucleotide. The V and J genes are TRBV14 and TRBJ1-2; TRBD1 might be the D (5 bases). V shed 2 bases and J shed 5 bases, with 15 bases lying between them. CDR1 is SGHDN and CDR2 is FVKESK in the germline V gene. The CDR3 consists of 15 residues. DNA of the CDR3: TGTGCCAGCAGCCAATATTCGGGACCCCAATATGGCTACACCTTC. Its translation: CASSQYSGPQYGYTF. Complete variable domain (other parts from reference TRBV14 and TRBJ1-2): EAGVTQFPSHSVIEKGQTVTLRCDPISGHDNLYWYRRVMGKEIKFLLHFVKESKQDESGMPNNRFLAERTGGTYSTLKVQPAELEDSGVYFCASSQYSGPQYGYTFGSGTRLTVV.

The genes are TRBV10-3 and TRBJ1-1; a possible D gene is TRBD1 (6 bases). CDR3 size: 13 residues. V was cut by 8 bases and J by 5 bases, with 15 bases left in between. CDR1 is ENHRY, CDR2 SYGVKD, per germline. CDR3: CAISLGGRTEAFF. The CDR3, as DNA: TGTGCCATCTCCTTGGGGGGGCGGACTGAAGCTTTCTTT.

The rearrangement links TRBV25-1 to TRBJ1-1; no clear D. Germline V gene lookup returns CDR1 MGHDK and CDR2 SYGVNS. The V gene lost 9 bases and the J gene lost 0 bases, with 17 bases spanning the gap. CDR3 length: 15 residues. Here the CDR3 DNA reads TGTGCCAGTGGAGGCGCCGGTCGAATGAACACTGAAGCTTTCTTT. Protein product: CASGGAGRMNTEAFF. The entire variable domain, with the rest obtained from reference TRBV25-1 and TRBJ1-1, is as follows: EADIYQTPRYLVIGTGKKITLECSQTMGHDKMYWYQQDPGMELHLIHYSYGVNSTEKGDLSSESTVSRIRTEHFPLTLESARPSHTSQYLCASGGAGRMNTEAFFGQGTRLTVV.